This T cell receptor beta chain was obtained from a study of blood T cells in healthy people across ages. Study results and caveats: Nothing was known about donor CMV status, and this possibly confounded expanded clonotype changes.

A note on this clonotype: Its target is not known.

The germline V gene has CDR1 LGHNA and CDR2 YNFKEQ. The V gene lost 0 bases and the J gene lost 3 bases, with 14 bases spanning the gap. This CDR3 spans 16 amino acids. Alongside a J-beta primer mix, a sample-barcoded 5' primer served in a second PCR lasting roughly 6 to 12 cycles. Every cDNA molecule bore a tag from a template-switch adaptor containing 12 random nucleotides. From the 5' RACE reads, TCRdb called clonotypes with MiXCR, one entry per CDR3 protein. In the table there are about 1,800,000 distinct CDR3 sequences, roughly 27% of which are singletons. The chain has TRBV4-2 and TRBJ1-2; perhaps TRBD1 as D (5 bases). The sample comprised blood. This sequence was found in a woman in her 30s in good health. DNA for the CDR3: TGTGCCAGCAGCCAAGAAGGCGCCAGGGAAGACTATGGCTACACCTTC. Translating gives CASSQEGAREDYGYTF.